This T cell receptor (beta chain) was identified during a study of blood T cell repertoires in COVID-19. Across the whole study: COVID-19 samples collected from the United States, Italy and Spain covered acute and convalescent phases. The cDNA or gDNA used as material had been derived from T cells, B-cell-depleted T cells, or PBMCs.

Methods used by the authors: It was from reference gene primer amplification that nucleated cell counts were estimated. Produced via immunoSEQ multiplex PCR; TCRdb's table is partial and in-frame only. V and J calls and clone size follow that table, whereas D and trimming were derived from the DNA. The sample holds fewer than 700,000 clones, approximately 88% seen once. The Seattle patients joined while their infection was active and were tracked longitudinally afterward. V shed 7 bases, J shed 3 bases, and the junction held 15 bases outside the gene matches. The CDR3 extends over 15 amino acids. Germline lookup yields CDR1 GTSNPN and CDR2 SVGIG (reference sequence).

The receptor comes from a woman aged 45-60 years with COVID-19, enrolled during active disease. The J gene is TRBJ2-7, the V gene TRBV30; 7 bases are a match to TRBD2. Input material: peripheral blood. CDR3 DNA sequence: TGTGCCTCAGCGCGGGGGACTACACCCGACTACGAGCAGTACTTC. Amino acids: CASARGTTPDYEQYF.